This TCR beta chain came from a study of cytomegalovirus exposure and HLA in healthy donors. Study-level findings and limits: Rarity held for most TCR sequences, but there were some public TCRs that occurred in many donors. The authors enumerated 180 or so TCR beta chains as linked to cytomegalovirus.

On this clone: The antigen remains unidentified.

This CDR3 comprises 15 residues. J gave up 0 bases and V 2 bases, and 1 base lay outside the gene matches. Germline lookup yields CDR1 MNHEY and CDR2 SVGAGI. The PCR ran on 60 Vbeta and 13 Jbeta primers. Measured with immunoSEQ multiplex PCR; TCRdb has only the in-frame clones, and not every one. The repertoire holds about 160,000 clones, roughly 84% seen once, with around 0.96% in the top ten. V is TRBV6-5 and J is TRBJ2-7, with 10 nucleotides matching TRBD1. This clonotype was sampled from a man aged 25 to 40 in good health and CMV-seronegative. The sample consisted of PBMCs. CDR3 amino acids: CASSYGTGVSYEQYF. In nucleotides, the CDR3 is TGTGCCAGCAGTTACGGGACAGGGGTCTCCTACGAGCAGTACTTC.